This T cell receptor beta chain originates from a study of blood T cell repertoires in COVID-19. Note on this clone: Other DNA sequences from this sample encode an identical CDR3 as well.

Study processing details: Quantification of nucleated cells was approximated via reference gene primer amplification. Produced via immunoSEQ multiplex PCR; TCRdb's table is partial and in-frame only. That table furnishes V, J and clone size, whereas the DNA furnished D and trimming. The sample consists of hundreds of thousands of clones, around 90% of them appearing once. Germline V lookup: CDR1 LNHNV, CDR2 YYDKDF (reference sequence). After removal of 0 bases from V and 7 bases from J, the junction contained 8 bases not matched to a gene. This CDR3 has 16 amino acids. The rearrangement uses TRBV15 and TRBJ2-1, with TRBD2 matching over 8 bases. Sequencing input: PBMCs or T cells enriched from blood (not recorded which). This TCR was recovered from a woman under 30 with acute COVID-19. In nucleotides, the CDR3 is TGTGCCACCAGCAGAGATAAAGCGGGAGTGGCTAATGAGCAGTTCTTC. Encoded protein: CATSRDKAGVANEQFF.